The rows below give T cell receptor beta chains drawn from one sample of a study of beta chain features in type 1 diabetes. The assay was immunoSEQ multiplex PCR, and TCRdb's table has in-frame clones only and misses some. The profile shows 130,000 to 150,000 clones, about 13% of them singletons. Sample: central memory CD4+ T cells from blood. The source of these receptors is a man aged 18 to 29 with type 1 diabetes. Each CDR3 is given with its conserved first and last residue. Fields, in order: V gene, J gene, D gene, clone size, CDR3 protein, CDR3 DNA. D genes are given only for firm matches. Where a row states a size, it is once, few, many or the class of an expanded clone; other rows omit it.

>TRBV6-1|TRBJ1-3|NA|many
CASIRTGNTIYF
TGTGCCAGCATCCGAACGGGAAACACCATATATTTT
>TRBV10-1|TRBJ2-3|NA|few
CASSESQGQDTQYF
TGCGCCAGCAGTGAGTCACAGGGCCAAGATACGCAGTATTTT
>TRBV18|TRBJ2-7|NA|many
CASSPPTASSYEQYF
TGTGCCAGCTCACCACCCACAGCCAGCTCCTACGAGCAGTACTTC
>TRBV11-2|TRBJ2-1|TRBD2|NA
CASSIPSGDSYNEQFF
TGTGCCAGCAGCATCCCGAGCGGGGACTCCTACAATGAGCAGTTCTTC
>TRBV10-3|TRBJ1-2|NA|NA
CAISEGGVAANYGYTF
TGTGCCATCAGTGAAGGCGGGGTAGCGGCTAACTATGGCTACACCTTC
>TRBV2|TRBJ2-3|TRBD1|NA
CASTRGTGGTDTQYF
TGTGCCAGCACCCGCGGTACAGGGGGTACAGATACGCAGTATTTT
>TRBV7-2|TRBJ2-5|TRBD2|many
CASSPARASGGETQYF
TGTGCCAGCAGCCCCGCGCGGGCTAGCGGGGGGGAGACCCAGTACTTC
>TRBV7-2|TRBJ2-3|TRBD2|NA
CASSLGGRGATDTQYF
TGTGCCAGCAGCTTAGGTGGGCGGGGGGCCACAGATACGCAGTATTTT
>TRBV7-3|TRBJ2-7|NA|NA
CASSIQGSEQYF
TGTGCCAGCAGCATACAGGGATCCGAGCAGTACTTC
>TRBV7-9|TRBJ1-2|NA|few
CASSLSHQPGLVGYTF
TGTGCCAGCAGCTTATCGCACCAGCCCGGCTTGGTTGGCTACACCTTC
>TRBV29-1|TRBJ2-3|TRBD2|NA
CSVTGTSGGGTDTQYF
TGCAGCGTAACCGGGACTAGCGGGGGGGGCACAGATACGCAGTATTTT
>TRBV27|TRBJ1-5|NA|NA
CASRRTSGNGQPQHF
TGTGCCAGCAGAAGAACATCAGGGAACGGTCAGCCCCAGCATTTT
>TRBV6-6|TRBJ2-7|NA|few
CASSTGDGTSYEQYF
TGTGCCAGCAGCACTGGGGACGGGACCTCCTACGAGCAGTACTTC
>TRBV6-6|TRBJ1-5|NA|NA
CATTREPNQPQHF
TGTGCCACCACCCGGGAACCCAATCAGCCCCAGCATTTT
>TRBV4-1|TRBJ2-3|NA|NA
CASSQLSAMSTDTQYF
TGCGCCAGCAGCCAGTTGTCAGCAATGAGCACAGATACGCAGTATTTT
>TRBV27|TRBJ2-5|NA|NA
CASSPPRDTETQYF
TGTGCCAGCAGTCCCCCAAGGGACACAGAGACCCAGTACTTC
>TRBV13|TRBJ1-1|NA|few
CASSLEGLVGVEAFF
TGTGCCAGCAGCTTAGAGGGTTTAGTGGGCGTTGAAGCTTTCTTT
>TRBV5-1|TRBJ1-1|NA|NA
CASSLGDEAFF
TGCGCCAGCAGCTTGGGGGATGAAGCTTTCTTT
>TRBV29-1|TRBJ2-3|NA|NA
CSGVGLEGGTDTQYF
TGCAGCGGGGTGGGGCTCGAAGGAGGCACAGATACGCAGTATTTT
>TRBV7-9|TRBJ1-5|NA|NA
CASSLGHDNQPQHF
TGTGCCAGCAGCTTAGGACACGACAATCAGCCCCAGCATTTT
>TRBV5-1|TRBJ1-2|NA|few
CASSLEGGNYGYTF
TGCGCCAGCAGCTTGGAAGGCGGAAACTATGGCTACACCTTC
>TRBV29-1|TRBJ2-6|NA|many
CSVDLSGANVLTF
TGCAGCGTTGACCTCTCTGGGGCCAACGTCCTGACTTTC
>TRBV7-2|TRBJ2-1|TRBD1|NA
CASSLDRVDEQFF
TGTGCCAGCAGCTTGGACAGGGTCGATGAGCAGTTCTTC
>TRBV21-1|TRBJ2-6|NA|few
CASSKEDREWSGANVLTF
TGTGCCAGCAGCAAAGAGGACAGGGAGTGGTCTGGGGCCAACGTCCTGACTTTC
>TRBV30|TRBJ2-7|NA|NA
CAWSVLGGGEQYF
TGTGCCTGGAGTGTACTTGGGGGTGGCGAGCAGTACTTC
>TRBV28|TRBJ1-6|TRBD1|many
CASSFPGTGLYF
TGTGCCAGCAGTTTCCCCGGGACAGGGCTATACTTT
>TRBV5-4|TRBJ2-5|NA|NA
CASSFPEGSQETQYF
TGTGCCAGCAGCTTTCCCGAGGGGAGTCAAGAGACCCAGTACTTC
>TRBV28|TRBJ2-6|TRBD1|few
CASSLWGQLFSGANVLTF
TGTGCCAGCAGTTTATGGGGACAGCTTTTCTCTGGGGCCAACGTCCTGACTTTC
>TRBV10-3|TRBJ2-5|NA|NA
CAISVRGSQETQYF
TGTGCCATCAGTGTTAGGGGCAGCCAAGAGACCCAGTACTTC
>TRBV5-1|TRBJ2-3|NA|NA
CASSLWGSTDTQYF
TGCGCCAGCAGCTTGTGGGGGTCCACAGATACGCAGTATTTT
>TRBV5-6|TRBJ2-7|NA|NA
CASSLYGLGTSREQYF
TGTGCCAGCAGCTTGTACGGACTGGGGACGTCTCGCGAGCAGTACTTC
>TRBV9|TRBJ2-3|NA|NA
CASNPGTDTQYF
TGTGCCAGCAACCCCGGAACAGATACGCAGTATTTT
>TRBV27|TRBJ2-7|NA|few
CASGPSRSYEQYF
TGTGCCAGCGGCCCCTCGCGATCCTACGAGCAGTACTTC
>TRBV10-3|TRBJ2-2|TRBD2|NA
CAIGAGLAGTAGELFF
TGTGCCATCGGAGCGGGACTAGCGGGGACTGCCGGGGAGCTGTTTTTT
>TRBV30|TRBJ1-2|NA|NA
CAWSAPGQNYGYTF
TGTGCCTGGAGCGCCCCGGGACAAAACTATGGCTACACCTTC
>TRBV30|TRBJ1-6|NA|few
CAWSVLSSYNSPLHF
TGTGCCTGGAGTGTTTTAAGCTCCTATAATTCACCCCTCCACTTT
>TRBV4-1|TRBJ1-5|TRBD1|few
CASSLPGQPNQPQHF
TGCGCCAGCAGCCTCCCGGGACAGCCCAATCAGCCCCAGCATTTT
>TRBV2|TRBJ2-5|TRBD2|NA
CASSEALIAGRFQYF
TGTGCCAGCAGTGAAGCGCTTATAGCGGGGCGGTTCCAGTACTTC
>TRBV29-1|TRBJ1-2|TRBD1|few
CSVEPQTGGSRDGYTF
TGCAGCGTCGAACCCCAGACAGGGGGAAGTCGAGATGGCTACACCTTC
>TRBV4-1|TRBJ1-5|NA|NA
CASSQVTGGLGQPQHF
TGCGCCAGCAGCCAAGTTACGGGGGGATTGGGTCAGCCCCAGCATTTT
>TRBV5-1|TRBJ1-1|NA|NA
CASSLGTTNTEAFF
TGCGCCAGCAGCTTGGGCACAACAAACACTGAAGCTTTCTTT
>TRBV21-1|TRBJ2-5|NA|few
CASIHRGAETQYF
TGTGCCAGCATCCACAGGGGAGCAGAGACCCAGTACTTC
>TRBV11-3|TRBJ2-5|NA|few
CASSSGDSETQYF
TGTGCCAGCAGCTCGGGAGACAGCGAGACCCAGTACTTC
>TRBV7-2|TRBJ1-2|NA|NA
CASSLDSTGTHYGYTF
TGTGCCAGCAGCTTAGACTCCACAGGGACACACTATGGCTACACCTTC
>TRBV18|TRBJ2-5|TRBD2|NA
CASSPPGGETQYF
TGTGCCAGCTCACCTCCGGGGGGAGAGACCCAGTACTTC
>TRBV14|TRBJ2-7|NA|NA
CASSPFATYEQYF
TGTGCCAGCAGCCCATTCGCGACCTACGAGCAGTACTTC
>TRBV14|TRBJ1-1|TRBD1|NA
CASLRTGENTEAFF
TGTGCCAGCCTACGGACAGGGGAGAACACTGAAGCTTTCTTT
>TRBV13|TRBJ2-1|TRBD2|NA
CASSLDGGGYNEQFF
TGTGCCAGCAGCTTAGATGGCGGGGGTTACAATGAGCAGTTCTTC
>TRBV29-1|TRBJ1-1|TRBD1|few
CSVRTGGNTEAFF
TGCAGCGTTAGGACAGGGGGTAACACTGAAGCTTTCTTT
>TRBV7-9|TRBJ1-5|NA|NA
CASSSGEQPQHF
TGTGCCAGCAGCTCGGGTGAACAGCCCCAGCATTTT
>TRBV28|TRBJ2-1|NA|few
CASSITANEQFF
TGTGCCAGCAGCATCACTGCGAATGAGCAGTTCTTC
>TRBV2|TRBJ2-1|NA|few
CASSEGLGDSGSDEQFF
TGTGCCAGCAGTGAAGGTCTAGGGGACTCCGGTAGCGATGAGCAGTTCTTC
>TRBV28|TRBJ1-5|NA|few
CASSFHEGGAQHF
TGTGCCAGCAGTTTCCATGAGGGGGGAGCCCAGCATTTT
>TRBV30|TRBJ1-2|NA|NA
CAWSVRQQYGYTF
TGTGCCTGGAGTGTACGTCAACAGTATGGCTACACCTTC
>TRBV6-6|TRBJ1-1|NA|NA
CASLRKGNVNTEAFF
TGTGCCAGCCTCCGGAAGGGGAACGTGAACACTGAAGCTTTCTTT
>TRBV25-1|TRBJ2-3|TRBD2|NA
CASSLAGGGADTQYF
TGTGCCAGCAGTTTAGCGGGGGGCGGAGCAGATACGCAGTATTTT
>TRBV27|TRBJ2-7|NA|NA
CASRAGETGTYYEQYF
TGTGCCAGCAGAGCAGGGGAAACGGGGACTTACTACGAGCAGTACTTC
>TRBV9|TRBJ1-6|TRBD1|NA
CASSPQGADNSPPHF
TGTGCCAGCAGCCCCCAGGGGGCGGATAATTCACCCCCCCACTTT
>TRBV18|TRBJ1-1|NA|NA
CASSPDRAEAFF
TGTGCCAGCTCACCAGATCGGGCTGAAGCTTTCTTT